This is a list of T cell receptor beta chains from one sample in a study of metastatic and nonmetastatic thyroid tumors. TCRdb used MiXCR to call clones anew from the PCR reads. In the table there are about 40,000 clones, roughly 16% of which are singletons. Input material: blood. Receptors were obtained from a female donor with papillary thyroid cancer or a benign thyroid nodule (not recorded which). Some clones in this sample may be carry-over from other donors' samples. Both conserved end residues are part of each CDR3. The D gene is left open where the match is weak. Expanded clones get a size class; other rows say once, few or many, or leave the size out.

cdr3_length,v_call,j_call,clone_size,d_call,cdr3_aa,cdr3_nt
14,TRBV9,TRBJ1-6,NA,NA,CASSLLPSDSPLHF,TGTGCCAGCAGCTTATTACCGTCTGATTCACCCCTCCACTTT
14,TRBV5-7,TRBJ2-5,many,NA,CASSLGPGEETQYF,TGTGCCAGCAGCTTGGGGCCAGGGGAAGAGACCCAGTACTTC
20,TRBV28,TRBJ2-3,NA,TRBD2,CASSSYLPAGRPSSTDTQYF,TGTGCCAGCAGTTCTTATCTCCCAGCGGGGCGTCCCTCTAGCACAGATACGCAGTATTTT
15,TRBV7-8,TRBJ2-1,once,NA,CASSLASALWDEQFF,TGTGCCAGCAGCTTAGCTAGCGCACTCTGGGATGAGCAGTTCTTC
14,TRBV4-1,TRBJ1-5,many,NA,CASSQGGGYQPQHF,TGCGCCAGCAGCCAAGGTGGAGGGTACCAGCCCCAGCATTTT
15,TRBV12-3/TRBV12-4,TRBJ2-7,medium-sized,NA,CASSTPEGTDYEQYF,TGTGCCAGCTCGACCCCCGAAGGGACCGACTACGAGCAGTACTTC
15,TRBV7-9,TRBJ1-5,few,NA,CASSLATGYNQPQHF,TGTGCCAGCAGCTTAGCGACCGGCTACAATCAGCCCCAGCATTTT
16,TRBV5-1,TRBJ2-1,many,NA,CASSFTRTGSYNEQFF,TGCGCCAGCAGCTTTACCCGGACCGGATCCTACAATGAGCAGTTCTTC
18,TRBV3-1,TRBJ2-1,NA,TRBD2,CASSQAGGFSTVYNEQFF,TGTGCCAGCAGCCAAGCGGGGGGGTTCAGTACAGTATACAATGAGCAGTTCTTC
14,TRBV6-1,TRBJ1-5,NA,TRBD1,CASTSGGGEQPQHF,TGTGCCAGCACCTCAGGGGGGGGGGAACAGCCCCAGCATTTT
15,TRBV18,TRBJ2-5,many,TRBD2,CASSPKFGGGETQYF,TGTGCCAGCTCCCCAAAATTTGGGGGAGGGGAGACCCAGTACTTC
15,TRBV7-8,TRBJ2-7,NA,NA,CASSSVLEGGSEQYF,TGTGCCAGCAGCTCAGTCCTAGAGGGAGGCTCCGAGCAGTACTTC
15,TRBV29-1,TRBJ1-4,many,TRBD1,CSVKFRQGAAEKLFF,TGCAGCGTTAAGTTCCGACAGGGGGCAGCGGAAAAACTGTTTTTT
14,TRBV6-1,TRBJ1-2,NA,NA,CASNKPPDNYGYTF,TGTGCCAGCAACAAACCACCAGATAACTATGGATACACCTTC
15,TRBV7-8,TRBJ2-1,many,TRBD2,CASSSMGLAGWEQFF,TGTGCCAGCAGCTCCATGGGACTAGCGGGTTGGGAGCAGTTCTTC
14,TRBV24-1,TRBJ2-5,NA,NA,CATSEFREVETQYF,TGTGCCACCAGTGAATTCAGGGAGGTGGAGACCCAGTACTTC
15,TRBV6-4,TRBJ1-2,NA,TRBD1,CASSEGTVMNYGYTF,TGTGCCAGCAGTGAAGGGACAGTCATGAACTATGGCTACACCTTC
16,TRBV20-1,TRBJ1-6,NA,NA,CSARDEGSSYNSPLRF,TGCAGTGCTAGAGATGAGGGGAGCTCCTATAATTCACCCCTCCGCTTT
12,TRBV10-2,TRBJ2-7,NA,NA,CASSVSHREQYF,TGCGCCAGCTCGGTGTCTCATAGGGAGCAGTACTTC
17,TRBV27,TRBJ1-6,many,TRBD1,CASSSQAGTGSDSPLHF,TGTGCCAGCAGTTCGCAAGCCGGGACAGGGTCGGATTCACCCCTCCACTTT
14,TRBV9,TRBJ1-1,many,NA,CASSVDSGGTEAFF,TGTGCCAGCAGCGTAGATTCCGGGGGAACTGAAGCTTTCTTT
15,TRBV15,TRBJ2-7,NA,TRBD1,CATSRPGTVVYEQYF,TGTGCCACCAGCAGGCCCGGGACAGTGGTCTACGAGCAGTACTTC
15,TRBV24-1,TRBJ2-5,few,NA,CATSGTQRIQETQYF,TGTGCCACCAGTGGAACACAGAGGATCCAAGAGACCCAGTACTTC
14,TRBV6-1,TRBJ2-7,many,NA,CAGGDDRFPYEQYF,TGTGCCGGGGGGGATGACAGGTTCCCCTACGAGCAGTACTTC
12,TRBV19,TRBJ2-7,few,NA,CASRSCAYEQYF,TGTGCCAGTAGATCCTGTGCCTACGAGCAGTACTTC
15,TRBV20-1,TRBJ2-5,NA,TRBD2,CSARDPTSGRETQYF,TGCAGTGCTAGAGACCCGACTAGCGGACGAGAGACCCAGTACTTC
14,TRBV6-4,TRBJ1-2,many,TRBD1,CASNPGQGPYGYTF,TGTGCCAGCAACCCGGGACAGGGGCCCTATGGCTACACCTTC
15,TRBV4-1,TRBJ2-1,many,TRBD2,CASSQGSGGYNEQFF,TGCGCCAGCAGCCAAGGGAGCGGGGGCTACAATGAGCAGTTCTTC
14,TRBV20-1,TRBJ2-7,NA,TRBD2,CSAEPSGRDYEQYF,TGCAGTGCTGAACCTAGCGGGAGGGACTACGAGCAGTACTTC
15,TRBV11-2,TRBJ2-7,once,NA,CASSFLGGSLDEQYF,TGTGCCAGCAGCTTTCTTGGGGGATCTTTAGACGAGCAGTACTTC
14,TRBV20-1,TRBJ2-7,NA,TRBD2,CSAPTSGSSYEQYF,TGCAGTGCTCCCACTAGCGGAAGCTCCTACGAGCAGTACTTC
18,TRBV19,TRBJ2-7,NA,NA,CASSITPVLAGGPHEQYF,TGTGCCAGTAGTATAACCCCGGTACTAGCTGGAGGGCCACACGAGCAGTACTTC
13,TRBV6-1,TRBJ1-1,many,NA,CASIRAGRTEAFF,TGTGCCAGCATAAGGGCGGGCCGAACTGAAGCTTTCTTT
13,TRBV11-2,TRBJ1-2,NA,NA,CASSTGYRDGYTF,TGTGCCAGCAGCACAGGGTATCGGGATGGCTACACCTTC
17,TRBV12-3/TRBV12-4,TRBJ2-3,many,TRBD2,CASSSRLAGGAGDTQYF,TGTGCCAGCAGTTCCCGACTAGCGGGAGGGGCAGGGGATACGCAGTATTTT
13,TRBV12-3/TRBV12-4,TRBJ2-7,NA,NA,CASSSGSSYEQYF,TGTGCCAGCAGTTCAGGGTCGTCCTACGAGCAGTACTTC
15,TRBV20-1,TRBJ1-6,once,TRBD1,CSANPPGQWNSPLHF,TGCAGTGCTAACCCGCCGGGACAGTGGAATTCACCCCTCCACTTT
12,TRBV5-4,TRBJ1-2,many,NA,CASSLDRVGYTF,TGTGCCAGCAGCTTGGACAGGGTTGGCTACACCTTC
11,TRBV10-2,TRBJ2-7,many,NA,CASRHGYEQYF,TGCGCCAGCAGGCACGGCTACGAGCAGTACTTC
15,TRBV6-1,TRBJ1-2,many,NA,CASTGDRTVNYGYTF,TGTGCCAGCACCGGAGACCGGACAGTAAACTATGGCTACACCTTC
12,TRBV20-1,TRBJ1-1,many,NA,CSSLGRYTEAFF,TGCAGTTCCCTGGGCCGTTACACTGAAGCTTTCTTT
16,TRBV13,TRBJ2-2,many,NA,CASSRRTVRNTGELFF,TGTGCCAGCAGCCGGCGGACTGTTCGTAACACCGGGGAGCTGTTTTTT
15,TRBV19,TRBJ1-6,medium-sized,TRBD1,CASSIDPGQNSPLHF,TGTGCCAGTAGTATAGATCCGGGACAGAATTCACCCCTCCACTTT
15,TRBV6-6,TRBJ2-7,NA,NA,CASSYSSLTGNEQYF,TGTGCCAGCAGTTACTCGAGCCTAACAGGGAACGAGCAGTACTTC
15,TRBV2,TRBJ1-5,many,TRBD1,CASSGGRGGNQPQHF,TGTGCCAGCTCAGGGGGCCGTGGGGGCAATCAGCCCCAGCATTTT
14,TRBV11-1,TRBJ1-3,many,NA,CASSLDPSGNTIYF,TGTGCCAGCAGCTTAGACCCGTCTGGAAACACCATATATTTT
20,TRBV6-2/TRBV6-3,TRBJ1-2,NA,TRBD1,CASSPLDGHRDRELYYGYTF,TGTGCCAGCAGTCCCCTAGATGGCCACCGGGACAGGGAGCTGTACTATGGCTACACCTTC
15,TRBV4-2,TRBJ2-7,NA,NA,CASSPGGGDSYEQYF,TGTGCCAGCAGCCCGGGCGGAGGGGACTCCTACGAGCAGTACTTC
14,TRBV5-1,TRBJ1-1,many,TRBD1,CASSLEGAGTEAFF,TGCGCCAGCAGCTTGGAGGGGGCTGGGACTGAAGCTTTCTTT
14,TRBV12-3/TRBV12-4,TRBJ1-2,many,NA,CASSSHRKGYGYTF,TGTGCCAGCAGTAGCCACAGGAAAGGGTATGGCTACACCTTC
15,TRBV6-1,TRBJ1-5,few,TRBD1,CASLDGTGGNQPQHF,TGTGCCAGCCTCGACGGGACAGGTGGTAATCAGCCCCAGCATTTT
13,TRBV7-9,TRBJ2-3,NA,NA,CASSSKGLDTQYF,TGTGCCAGCAGCTCGAAGGGTCTCGATACGCAGTATTTT
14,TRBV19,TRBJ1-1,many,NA,CASSSGDTNTEAFF,TGTGCCAGTAGTTCAGGGGACACGAACACTGAAGCTTTCTTT
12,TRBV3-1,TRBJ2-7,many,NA,CASSISTYEQYF,TGTGCCAGCAGCATTTCTACTTACGAGCAGTACTTC
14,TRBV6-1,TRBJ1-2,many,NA,CASSEGSGSYGYTF,TGTGCCAGCAGTGAGGGATCCGGAAGCTATGGCTACACCTTC
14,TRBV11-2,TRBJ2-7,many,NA,CASSSRTAYGEQYF,TGTGCCAGCAGCTCTCGGACAGCGTACGGCGAGCAGTACTTC